Listed here is a single T cell receptor beta chain. These data come from a study of blood T cell repertoires in COVID-19. Turning to the study itself: T cells, B-cell-depleted T cells, or PBMCs provided the cDNA or gDNA that served as material.

Methods used by the authors: Estimated nucleated cell counts came from reference gene primer amplification. Sequencing used immunoSEQ multiplex PCR; TCRdb keeps in-frame clones, though not all of them. Clone size and the V and J calls come from that table; the DNA yielded D and trimming. Here the sample spans hundreds of thousands of clones, 75% to 85% being singletons. Germline CDR1 reads SNHLY; CDR2 reads FYNNEI. The CDR3 consists of 15 residues. V gave up 6 bases and J gave up 8 bases; unmatched junction bases: 12. Sequenced sample: peripheral blood. The sequence came from a human donor in a cohort sampled during active COVID-19. This chain links TRBV2 with TRBJ1-4; 7 nucleotides match TRBD1. CDR3 in DNA: TGTGCCAGCAGGAAGACAGACAGGGTCGGGGAAAAACTGTTTTTT. Residues: CASRKTDRVGEKLFF.